What follows is one T cell receptor beta chain and its context. The antigen remains undetermined. V was shortened by 1 base and J by 2 bases, with 15 bases between the two germline ends. Germline V gene sequence: CDR1 LGHNA, CDR2 YSLEER. The CDR3 is 17 residues long. This specimen comes from a study of graft-versus-host responses after intestinal transplantation. Overall study context: Induction using anti-thymocyte globulin, followed by tacrolimus and steroids for about 3 years, was given to all recipients. The study's findings and limits: An association linked early post-transplant HvG declines with peak circulating GvH clone levels.

TCRdb's copy holds only in-frame clones and misses some; the assay was immunoSEQ multiplex PCR. The table includes just under 85,000 clones, around 93% detected once. The specimen was unstimulated CD8+ T cells sorted from spleen or lymph node cells, collected before transplant. This chain connects TRBV4-3 to TRBJ1-3; no clear D gene. The source is a human donor who was the organ donor for an intestinal transplant. The CDR3 region is CASSQVTNLRPGNTIYF. The CDR3 bases are TGCGCCAGCAGCCAAGTGACCAACCTCCGACCTGGAAACACCATATATTTT.